The sequence of this T cell receptor beta chain was determined in a study of cytomegalovirus exposure and HLA in healthy donors. About the research overall: Drawn from HLA-typed donors, about 85 million unique TCRs were held in an early data release.

This CDR3 has 15 amino acids. V was trimmed by 5 bases and J by 1 base, leaving 13 bases between them. The germline V gene has CDR1 SGHNT and CDR2 YENEEA. This PCR relied on a set of 60 Vbeta primers and 13 Jbeta primers. Sequencing was performed with immunoSEQ multiplex PCR; in TCRdb, only in-frame clones are kept and a portion is missing. The sample has roughly 150,000 clones; over 60% are singletons. Broader study findings: Immune exposure data for these donors was limited to CMV serostatus. Productive rates of about 87% or about 30% were seen for most TCR beta V segments in an earlier analysis. Excluded: some indistinguishable V segments such as TRBV6-2 and TRBV6-3.

In this sample, this clone turned up a few times. Antigen unknown. The sequence was collected from a middle-aged man in good health and CMV-seronegative. The sequenced sample was PBMCs. The V and J genes are TRBV11-3 and TRBJ2-3; D is perhaps TRBD2 (6 bases). CDR3 bases: TGTGCCAGCAGCAGAGGCGGAGGGGGCACAGATACGCAGTATTTT. This codes for CASSRGGGGTDTQYF.